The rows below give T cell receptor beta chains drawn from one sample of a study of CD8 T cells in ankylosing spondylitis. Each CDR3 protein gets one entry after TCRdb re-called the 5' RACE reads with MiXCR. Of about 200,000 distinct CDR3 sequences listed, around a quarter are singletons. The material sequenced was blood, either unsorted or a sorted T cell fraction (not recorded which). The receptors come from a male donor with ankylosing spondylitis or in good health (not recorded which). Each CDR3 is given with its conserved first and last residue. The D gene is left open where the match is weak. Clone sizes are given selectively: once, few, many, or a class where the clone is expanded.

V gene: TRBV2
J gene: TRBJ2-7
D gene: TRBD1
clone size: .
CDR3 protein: CASSRWSGGYEQYF
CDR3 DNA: TGTGCCAGCTCCAGATGGTCAGGGGGCTACGAGCAGTACTTC

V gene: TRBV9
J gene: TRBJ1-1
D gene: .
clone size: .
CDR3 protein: CASSAQTGGTEAFF
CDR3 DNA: TGTGCCAGCAGCGCACAAACCGGGGGCACTGAAGCTTTCTTT

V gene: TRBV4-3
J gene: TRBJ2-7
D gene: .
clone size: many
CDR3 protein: CASSQDRTEYEQYF
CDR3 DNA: TGCGCCAGCAGCCAAGATAGGACAGAGTACGAGCAGTACTTC

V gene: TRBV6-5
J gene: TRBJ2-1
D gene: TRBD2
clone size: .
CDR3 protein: CASSYESSGKGEQFF
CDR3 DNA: TGTGCCAGCAGTTACGAGTCTAGCGGGAAGGGTGAGCAGTTCTTC

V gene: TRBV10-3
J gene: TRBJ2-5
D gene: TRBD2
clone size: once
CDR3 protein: CAISDGGTSQETQYF
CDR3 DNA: TGTGCCATCAGTGACGGGGGGACTAGTCAAGAGACCCAGTACTTC

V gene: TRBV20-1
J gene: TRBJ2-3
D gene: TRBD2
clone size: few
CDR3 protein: CSARLAGNTDTQYF
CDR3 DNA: TGCAGTGCTAGATTAGCGGGAAACACAGATACGCAGTATTTT

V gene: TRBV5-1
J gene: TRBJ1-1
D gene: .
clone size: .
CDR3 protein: CASSFEIPHEAFF
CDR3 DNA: TGCGCCAGCAGTTTTGAGATACCACACGAAGCTTTCTTT

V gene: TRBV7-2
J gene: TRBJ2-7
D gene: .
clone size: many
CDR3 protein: CASSLKVGGLSYEQYF
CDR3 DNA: TGTGCCAGCAGCTTAAAGGTCGGAGGTCTCTCCTACGAGCAGTACTTC

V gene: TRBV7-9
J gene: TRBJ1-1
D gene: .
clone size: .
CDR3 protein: CASSPLDGTNTEAFF
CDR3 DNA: TGTGCCAGCAGCCCCTTGGACGGCACGAACACTGAAGCTTTCTTT

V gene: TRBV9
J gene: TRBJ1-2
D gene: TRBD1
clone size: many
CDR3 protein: CASSVAEQGSYGYTF
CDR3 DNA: TGTGCCAGCAGCGTAGCTGAACAGGGGAGCTATGGCTACACCTTC

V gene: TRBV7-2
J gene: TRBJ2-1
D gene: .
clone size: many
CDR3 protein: CASSLVSGYNEQFF
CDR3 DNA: TGTGCCAGCAGCTTAGTTTCAGGGTACAATGAGCAGTTCTTC

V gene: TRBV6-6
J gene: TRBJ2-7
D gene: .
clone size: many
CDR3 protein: CASNNRVVYEQYF
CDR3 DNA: TGTGCCAGCAACAATCGTGTCGTGTACGAGCAGTACTTC

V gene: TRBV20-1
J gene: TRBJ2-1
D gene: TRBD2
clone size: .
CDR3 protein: CSARDDPAGVNEQFF
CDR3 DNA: TGCAGTGCTAGAGATGACCCAGCGGGAGTAAATGAGCAGTTCTTC

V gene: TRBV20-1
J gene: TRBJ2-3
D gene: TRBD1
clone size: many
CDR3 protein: CSAGTGGMSTDTQYF
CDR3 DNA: TGCAGTGCTGGCACAGGGGGGATGAGCACAGATACGCAGTATTTT

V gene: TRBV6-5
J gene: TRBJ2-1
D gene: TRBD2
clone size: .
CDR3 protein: CASSFGLAGQSYNEQFF
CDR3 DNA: TGTGCCAGCAGTTTCGGACTAGCGGGACAGTCCTACAATGAGCAGTTCTTC

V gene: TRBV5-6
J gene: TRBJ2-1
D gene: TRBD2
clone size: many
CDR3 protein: CASSQKEIAGYYNEQFF
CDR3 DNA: TGTGCCAGCAGCCAGAAGGAAATAGCGGGGTACTACAATGAGCAGTTCTTC

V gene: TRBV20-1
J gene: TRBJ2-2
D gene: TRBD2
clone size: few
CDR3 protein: CSARDLRLAVTGELFF
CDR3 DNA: TGCAGTGCTAGAGATCTTAGACTAGCGGTCACCGGGGAGCTGTTTTTT

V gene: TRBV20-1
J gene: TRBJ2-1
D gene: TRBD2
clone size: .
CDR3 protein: CSATLAGGFNEQFF
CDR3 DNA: TGCAGTGCTACACTAGCGGGAGGTTTCAATGAGCAGTTCTTC

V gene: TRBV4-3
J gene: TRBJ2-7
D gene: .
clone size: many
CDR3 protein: CASSQSPPGLYEQYF
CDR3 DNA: TGCGCCAGCAGCCAGAGCCCACCAGGCCTATACGAGCAGTACTTC

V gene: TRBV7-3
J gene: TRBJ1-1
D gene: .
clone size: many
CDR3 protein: CASSLTRDKNTEAFF
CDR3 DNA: TGTGCCAGCAGCTTAACCCGGGACAAGAACACTGAAGCTTTCTTT